Listed below are T cell receptor beta chains from one sample, sequenced in a study of PD-L1 blockade in urothelial cancer. Sequencing used immunoSEQ multiplex PCR; TCRdb keeps in-frame clones, though not all of them. The sample consists of approximately 86,000 clones, around four fifths of them appearing once. This specimen was PBMCs, taken around atezolizumab (anti-PD-L1) treatment. These receptors all stem from a man in his forties or fifties with urothelial cancer. Both conserved end residues are part of each CDR3. The D gene is left open where the match is weak. Part of the rows lack a size; the others show once, few, many or a class for expanded clones.

size: .
D: .
V: TRBV7-8
J: TRBJ1-5
CDR3: CASSSGGVQPQHF
DNA: TGTGCCAGCAGCTCGGGGGGCGTTCAGCCCCAGCATTTT

size: .
D: TRBD1
V: TRBV29-1
J: TRBJ2-3
CDR3: CSVQETGGEIADTQYF
DNA: TGCAGCGTCCAGGAAACAGGGGGCGAGATAGCAGATACGCAGTATTTT

size: .
D: .
V: TRBV7-6
J: TRBJ2-7
CDR3: CASSREQGSSYEQYF
DNA: TGTGCCAGCAGCCGAGAGCAGGGAAGCTCCTACGAGCAGTACTTC

size: .
D: .
V: TRBV4-1
J: TRBJ2-7
CDR3: CASSPIRERPYEQYF
DNA: TGCGCCAGCAGCCCAATCCGGGAGAGGCCCTACGAGCAGTACTTC

size: .
D: .
V: TRBV5-1
J: TRBJ1-6
CDR3: CASSLASGGANSPLHF
DNA: TGCGCCAGCAGCTTGGCCTCGGGGGGGGCTAATTCACCCCTCCACTTT

size: .
D: TRBD1
V: TRBV7-7
J: TRBJ2-7
CDR3: CASSLDRDDEQYF
DNA: TGTGCTAGCAGCTTGGACAGGGACGACGAGCAGTACTTC

size: many
D: TRBD1
V: TRBV19
J: TRBJ1-5
CDR3: CASSPIQGEASNQPQHF
DNA: TGTGCCAGTAGTCCCATCCAGGGGGAAGCGAGCAATCAGCCCCAGCATTTT

size: .
D: .
V: TRBV7-3
J: TRBJ2-1
CDR3: CASSLTGTVSNEQFF
DNA: TGTGCCAGCAGCTTAACGGGCACAGTATCTAATGAGCAGTTCTTC

size: once
D: TRBD2
V: TRBV28
J: TRBJ2-1
CDR3: CASTTSGGRGDEQFF
DNA: TGTGCCAGCACAACGTCGGGCGGGAGAGGAGATGAGCAGTTCTTC

size: .
D: .
V: TRBV9
J: TRBJ2-7
CDR3: CASSPSGHTYEQYF
DNA: TGTGCCAGCAGCCCTTCGGGACATACCTACGAGCAGTACTTC

size: .
D: .
V: TRBV27
J: TRBJ1-2
CDR3: CASTFGQVGGANYGYTF
DNA: TGTGCCAGCACATTCGGGCAAGTGGGGGGAGCTAACTATGGCTACACCTTC

size: .
D: .
V: TRBV6-1
J: TRBJ1-3
CDR3: CASSEAAASSGNTIYF
DNA: TGTGCCAGCAGTGAAGCAGCAGCGAGCTCTGGAAACACCATATATTTT

size: once
D: .
V: TRBV15
J: TRBJ2-2
CDR3: CATSRAGAGTGELFF
DNA: TGTGCCACCAGCAGAGCAGGGGCTGGGACCGGGGAGCTGTTTTTT

size: .
D: TRBD2
V: TRBV6-5
J: TRBJ2-7
CDR3: CASSLRSGRAYEQYF
DNA: TGTGCCAGCAGCCTACGGAGCGGGAGGGCCTACGAGCAGTACTTC

size: .
D: .
V: TRBV11-2
J: TRBJ2-2
CDR3: CASSPFATPVRKSGELFF
DNA: TGTGCCAGCAGCCCATTCGCGACTCCCGTAAGGAAGTCCGGGGAGCTGTTTTTT

size: .
D: .
V: TRBV4-3
J: TRBJ2-7
CDR3: CASSQVGVGGNYEQYF
DNA: TGCGCCAGCAGCCAAGTGGGGGTGGGGGGTAACTACGAGCAGTACTTC

size: .
D: .
V: TRBV21-1
J: TRBJ1-1
CDR3: CAREGRGTEAFF
DNA: TGTGCCAGGGAGGGGAGGGGCACTGAAGCTTTCTTT

size: .
D: .
V: TRBV15
J: TRBJ2-5
CDR3: CATSRDRGNFETQYF
DNA: TGTGCCACCAGCAGAGATCGAGGAAATTTCGAGACCCAGTACTTC

size: .
D: TRBD1
V: TRBV19
J: TRBJ2-7
CDR3: CASMNPGQGTHEQYF
DNA: TGTGCCAGTATGAATCCGGGACAGGGGACTCACGAGCAGTACTTC

size: .
D: .
V: TRBV9
J: TRBJ1-4
CDR3: CASTTGPSNEKLFF
DNA: TGTGCCAGCACCACAGGACCTTCTAATGAAAAACTGTTTTTT

size: .
D: .
V: TRBV7-3
J: TRBJ2-2
CDR3: CASSLTLGGTGELFF
DNA: TGTGCCAGCAGCTTAACGCTAGGAGGGACCGGGGAGCTGTTTTTT

size: .
D: .
V: TRBV13
J: TRBJ2-1
CDR3: CASSLLFGTSANEQFF
DNA: TGTGCCAGCAGCCTCCTATTCGGGACATCGGCCAATGAGCAGTTCTTC

size: .
D: TRBD2
V: TRBV28
J: TRBJ2-7
CDR3: CASIAVGLAGAVARQYF
DNA: TGTGCCAGCATCGCCGTCGGACTAGCGGGAGCTGTCGCTCGGCAGTACTTC

size: .
D: TRBD2
V: TRBV6-5
J: TRBJ2-3
CDR3: CASSFLGLASTDTQYF
DNA: TGTGCCAGCAGTTTCTTGGGACTAGCGAGCACAGATACGCAGTATTTT

size: once
D: .
V: TRBV27
J: TRBJ1-1
CDR3: CASSLRGKNTEAFF
DNA: TGTGCCAGCAGTTTAAGGGGCAAGAACACTGAAGCTTTCTTT

size: .
D: .
V: TRBV7-8
J: TRBJ2-5
CDR3: CASSLVGAMVETQYF
DNA: TGTGCCAGCAGCTTAGTGGGGGCGATGGTAGAGACCCAGTACTTC

size: few
D: .
V: TRBV7-2
J: TRBJ1-1
CDR3: CASASDSQAFF
DNA: TGTGCCAGCGCGAGTGACAGTCAAGCTTTCTTT

size: many
D: .
V: TRBV2
J: TRBJ1-5
CDR3: CASMGWESQHF
DNA: TGTGCCAGCATGGGGTGGGAGTCCCAGCATTTT

size: .
D: .
V: TRBV6-5
J: TRBJ1-2
CDR3: CASSFGQNYGYTF
DNA: TGTGCCAGCAGTTTCGGACAGAACTATGGCTACACCTTC

size: .
D: TRBD1
V: TRBV5-1
J: TRBJ1-2
CDR3: CASSLAPPGQGMYGYTF
DNA: TGCGCCAGCAGCTTGGCCCCTCCGGGACAGGGGATGTATGGCTACACCTTC

size: once
D: .
V: TRBV30
J: TRBJ1-1
CDR3: CAWTRRENTEAFF
DNA: TGTGCCTGGACCCGGAGGGAGAACACTGAAGCTTTCTTT

size: .
D: TRBD1
V: TRBV18
J: TRBJ1-5
CDR3: CASSPQGASNQPQHF
DNA: TGTGCCAGCTCACCACAGGGGGCTAGCAATCAGCCCCAGCATTTT

size: .
D: TRBD2
V: TRBV5-1
J: TRBJ2-1
CDR3: CASSLGLAGATPYNEQFF
DNA: TGCGCCAGCAGCTTGGGTCTAGCGGGAGCGACTCCTTACAATGAGCAGTTCTTC

size: .
D: TRBD1
V: TRBV5-1
J: TRBJ2-7
CDR3: CASSFGTDLQEQYF
DNA: TGCGCCAGCAGCTTCGGGACAGACCTACAAGAGCAGTACTTC

size: .
D: TRBD1
V: TRBV7-2
J: TRBJ1-4
CDR3: CASSFNRGLNEKLFF
DNA: TGTGCCAGCAGCTTTAACAGGGGCCTTAATGAAAAACTGTTTTTT

size: .
D: TRBD1
V: TRBV5-4
J: TRBJ2-5
CDR3: CASSVTGTGERRETQYF
DNA: TGTGCCAGCAGCGTTACCGGGACAGGGGAGAGGAGAGAGACCCAGTACTTC

size: .
D: TRBD2
V: TRBV18
J: TRBJ2-5
CDR3: CASSRRTSGQETQYF
DNA: TGTGCCAGCTCACGAAGGACTAGCGGGCAAGAGACCCAGTACTTC

size: .
D: .
V: TRBV28
J: TRBJ2-7
CDR3: CASSLPRVASYEQYF
DNA: TGTGCCAGCAGTTTGCCTCGGGTTGCCTCCTACGAGCAGTACTTC

size: .
D: .
V: TRBV27
J: TRBJ2-1
CDR3: CASSFSGTYNEQFF
DNA: TGTGCCAGCAGTTTTAGCGGTACCTACAATGAGCAGTTCTTC

size: .
D: TRBD1
V: TRBV15
J: TRBJ2-1
CDR3: CATSRAGTGPYEQFF
DNA: TGTGCCACCAGCAGAGCCGGGACAGGGCCCTATGAGCAGTTCTTC

size: .
D: .
V: TRBV7-2
J: TRBJ1-2
CDR3: CASSHSGGLTAANYGYTF
DNA: TGTGCCAGCAGCCACTCGGGTGGGTTGACAGCAGCTAACTATGGCTACACCTTC

size: .
D: .
V: TRBV19
J: TRBJ2-7
CDR3: CASNPGRNSYEQYF
DNA: TGTGCCAGTAACCCCGGGAGAAACTCCTACGAGCAGTACTTC

size: .
D: .
V: TRBV19
J: TRBJ1-1
CDR3: CASSTEGDTEAFF
DNA: TGTGCCAGTAGTACCGAGGGAGACACTGAAGCTTTCTTT

size: .
D: TRBD2
V: TRBV5-6
J: TRBJ2-3
CDR3: CASSHLLAEVTDTQYF
DNA: TGTGCCAGCAGCCATTTACTAGCGGAAGTCACAGATACGCAGTATTTT

size: .
D: .
V: TRBV29-1
J: TRBJ2-1
CDR3: CSVDPQYEQFF
DNA: TGCAGCGTTGACCCTCAGTATGAGCAGTTCTTC

size: .
D: .
V: TRBV28
J: TRBJ1-2
CDR3: CASSLAGDYGYTF
DNA: TGTGCCAGCAGTTTAGCAGGCGACTATGGCTACACCTTC

size: .
D: .
V: TRBV6-5
J: TRBJ1-1
CDR3: CASQEANTEAFF
DNA: TGTGCCAGTCAGGAAGCGAACACTGAAGCTTTCTTT

size: .
D: TRBD2
V: TRBV7-2
J: TRBJ2-7
CDR3: CASSSPGLAGYEQYF
DNA: TGTGCCAGCAGCTCACCGGGACTAGCGGGTTACGAGCAGTACTTC

size: few
D: TRBD1
V: TRBV28
J: TRBJ1-2
CDR3: CASSSTGQGGIYGYTF
DNA: TGTGCCAGCAGTTCCACCGGACAGGGGGGTATCTATGGCTACACCTTC

size: .
D: .
V: TRBV19
J: TRBJ2-2
CDR3: CATSGLTNTGELFF
DNA: TGTGCCACCAGCGGACTAACCAACACCGGGGAGCTGTTTTTT

size: once
D: TRBD2
V: TRBV30
J: TRBJ2-3
CDR3: CAWSAALHLAGGPTDTQYF
DNA: TGTGCCTGGAGTGCCGCGTTACATCTAGCGGGAGGTCCCACAGATACGCAGTATTTT

size: .
D: .
V: TRBV6-5
J: TRBJ1-4
CDR3: CASSSHAANEKLFF
DNA: TGTGCCAGCAGCTCACATGCAGCTAATGAAAAACTGTTTTTT

size: few
D: TRBD2
V: TRBV10-3
J: TRBJ2-1
CDR3: CAISGTSGEQFF
DNA: TGTGCCATCAGTGGGACTAGCGGGGAGCAGTTCTTC

size: .
D: TRBD2
V: TRBV4-2
J: TRBJ2-5
CDR3: CASSQASGNQETQYF
DNA: TGTGCCAGCAGCCAGGCAAGCGGGAACCAAGAGACCCAGTACTTC

size: few
D: .
V: TRBV6-5
J: TRBJ2-3
CDR3: CASSYSLLADTQYF
DNA: TGTGCCAGCAGTTACAGCCTCCTGGCAGATACGCAGTATTTT

size: once
D: .
V: TRBV11-2
J: TRBJ2-7
CDR3: CASSLGLSSYYYEQYF
DNA: TGTGCCAGCAGCTTAGGACTTAGCTCTTACTACTACGAGCAGTACTTC

size: .
D: TRBD1
V: TRBV2
J: TRBJ2-7
CDR3: CASSEGRDRALHEQYF
DNA: TGTGCCAGCAGTGAAGGTAGGGACAGGGCGTTGCACGAGCAGTACTTC

size: .
D: TRBD1
V: TRBV29-1
J: TRBJ2-7
CDR3: CSARDNRGREQYF
DNA: TGCAGCGCCCGTGACAACAGGGGTCGCGAGCAGTACTTC

size: .
D: TRBD1
V: TRBV5-1
J: TRBJ1-2
CDR3: CASSSGTGVRDGYTF
DNA: TGCGCCAGCAGTTCTGGTACAGGGGTAAGGGATGGCTACACCTTC